The entry that follows covers one TCR beta chain sequence. Its recognized antigen is unknown. Base qualities are not recorded, but no much larger clone differs from it by a single base. This entry is derived from a study of blood T cell repertoires in COVID-19 (dated by TCRdb to 2019 to 2021). With regard to the full study: Samples covering the acute and convalescent phases of COVID-19 were provided by collaborators in the United States, Italy and Spain. The prospective study material was composed of cDNA or gDNA derived from T cells, B-cell-depleted T cells, or PBMCs. Where available, HLA class I and class II types were taken from metadata supplied by the sample provider and were not determined by assay-based typing. The repertoires were released in a freely available public database intended as a resource for research on the immune response to SARS-CoV-2. The dataset comprised deeply sampled blood TCRbeta repertoires from subjects exposed to, actively infected with, or recovered from COVID-19. The samples were drawn from the first 160 participants of the ongoing ImmuneRACE study and from about 1,200 subjects provided by 6 global collaborators. The sample metadata nearly always contained a de-identified subject ID, COVID-19 status, age in years and sex.

TCRbeta CDR3 regions were amplified from genomic DNA using the immunoSEQ Assay, a bias-controlled multiplex PCR. As for how the authors treated the data: The number of nucleated cells in each sample was estimated by amplification of reference gene primers within the assay. To quantify the absolute abundance of each unique TCRbeta CDR3 rearrangement, sequence reads were collapsed and filtered. Productive Simpson clonality was computed per sample as the square root of Simpson's diversity index over productive rearrangements. Entries here come from immuneACCESS through TCRdb and include only in-frame sequences with V and J called. Some clones fail to appear in such tables; in the studies checked, an unresolved V gene covers under half of the shortfall, and the cause of the remainder is unknown. Clone size and V and J calls were adopted from that table, with D and trimming inferred from the DNA. This sample comprises some 150,000 clones, approximately 83% of them detected only once. The top ten hold 1.6% of the sample.

Broader findings and caveats from the paper: The quantity of clinical and demographic metadata differed by source and by participant and was supplied without curation.

Collaborating institutions collected whole blood in K2EDTA tubes following their own protocols. For TCRbeta analysis, collaborator samples were shipped as frozen whole blood, as isolated PBMCs, or as DNA extracted from either sample type. Sequencing was done on a sample of peripheral blood. The receptor was derived from a human donor in a cohort sampled during active COVID-19.

The nucleotides are TGCAGCGTTGAAGGGCCGGGACAGTCCTACGAGCAGTACTTC. Its translation reads: CSVEGPGQSYEQYF. The sequence joins TRBV29-1 to TRBJ2-7; 7 bases in between match TRBD1. Reading the germline V gene gives CDR1 SQVTM and CDR2 ANQGSEA. Trimmed from V: 1 base; trimmed from J: 1 base; junction bases lacking a gene match: 4. From the cysteine through the phenylalanine, the CDR3 covers 14 amino acids. The retained sequence is limited to the CDR3, 42 bases, with the frame set at the first base.